The sequence of this TCR beta chain was determined in a study of blood T cell repertoires in COVID-19 (dated by TCRdb to the early 2020s). At the level of the whole study: Samples from collaborators originated in the United States, Italy and Spain and spanned both the acute and convalescent phases of COVID-19. Where available, HLA class I and class II types were taken from metadata supplied by the sample provider and were not determined by assay-based typing. Samples were obtained from the ongoing ImmuneRACE study (first 160 participants) and from over a thousand subjects provided by 6 global collaborators. The repertoires were released in a freely available public database meant as a resource for research on the immune response to SARS-CoV-2. The material from the prospective study consisted of cDNA or gDNA derived from T cells, B-cell-depleted T cells, or PBMCs. Nearly every sample came with metadata listing a de-identified subject ID, COVID-19 status, age in years and sex. Subjects who had been exposed to COVID-19, were actively infected with it, or had recovered from it provided the deeply sampled blood TCRbeta repertoires that made up the dataset. Here is what the overall study found, with its caveats: The amount of clinical and demographic metadata varied by source and participant and was provided uncurated.

At the junction V is shortened by 2 bases and J by 5 bases, with 22 bases in between. Spanning cysteine to phenylalanine, the CDR3 consists of 18 amino acids. Only CDR3 DNA is held: 54 bases, read in frame from base 1. Sequences PRHDT (CDR1) and FYEKMQ (CDR2) are obtained from the germline V gene (reference sequence). For this clone: It has no known antigen specificity. The input lacks base qualities; no much larger clone sits a single base away.

Enrolling through a virtual design, the prospective study's participants ranged in age from roughly 18 to 89 years and lived across some 22 United States geographic areas. In the prospective study, participants were assigned to cohorts based on the clinical history participants reported in a screening survey and a study questionnaire. Exposed participants had been in contact, within 2 weeks of entering the study, with a person who had a PCR-confirmed or clinician-diagnosed case of COVID-19. Each participant in the prospective study had whole blood, serum and a nasopharyngeal or oropharyngeal swab collected by mobile phlebotomists. Prospective study participants could optionally give additional blood draws and questionnaires over a roughly 2-month period. Before DNA extraction, blood samples from the prospective study were shipped at room temperature or frozen. TCRbeta CDR3 regions were amplified from genomic DNA by means of the immunoSEQ Assay, a bias-controlled multiplex PCR. The study's processing was this. Nucleated cell counts per sample were estimated from amplification of reference gene primers within the assay. To quantify the absolute abundance of each unique TCRbeta CDR3 rearrangement, sequence reads were collapsed and filtered. For each sample, productive Simpson clonality was calculated by taking the square root of Simpson's diversity index across productive rearrangements. This immuneACCESS table, as held by TCRdb, lists in-frame sequences with V and J called but not all clones. Of the missing ones, under half trace to an unresolved V gene in checked studies; the others have no known cause. V, J and clone size are taken as reported in that table, and D and trimming were inferred from the DNA itself. The sample includes more than 250,000 clones, with around 80% observed a single time. The top ten clones comprise about 5% of the sample.

Sequenced: PBMCs or T cells enriched from blood (not recorded which). The sequence is built from TRBV13 and TRBJ2-1; the best D guess is TRBD2, with 6 bases matching. This clonotype was obtained from a man in his forties or fifties who had been exposed to COVID-19. The CDR3 protein is CASSLRPHIGSPNNEQFF. The DNA sequence follows: TGTGCCAGCAGCTTACGGCCCCATATCGGGAGTCCCAACAATGAGCAGTTCTTC.